This section outlines one TCR beta chain sequence together with its context. Its antigen is currently not known. Base-call qualities are not available, and no considerably larger clone is one nucleotide away. Trimming accounts for 6 bases at V and 6 bases at J, while the number of junction bases matched to no gene is 11. The germline V gene (reference sequence) specifies DFQATT as CDR1 and SNEGSKA as CDR2. The CDR3 numbers 15 residues from cysteine through phenylalanine. The only DNA kept is the CDR3, 45 bases in frame from the first base. The entry originates in a study of CD8 T cells in Susac syndrome (dated by TCRdb to about 2019). About the study as a whole: Whether CD8+ T cell activation and differentiation in Susac syndrome was antigen driven was tested using repertoire sequencing.

Peripheral blood CD8+ and CD4+ T cells from healthy donors, Susac syndrome patients and multiple sclerosis patients were profiled using high-throughput TCR beta sequencing. Multiple sclerosis controls were treatment-naive patients with stable or active relapsing-remitting disease fulfilling revised McDonald criteria. Bulk CD8+ and CD4+ T cells were purified magnetically by negative isolation, whereas CD8+ TEMRA cells were enriched by FACS. Blood was drawn into EDTA tubes, processed within 24 hours, and PBMCs were isolated by density gradient centrifugation. PBMCs intended for TCR sequencing were cryopreserved in liquid nitrogen and thawed later in a water bath at 37 degrees C. The sorted or isolated CD4+, CD8+ and CD8+ TEMRA cells reached a purity of at least 90%. The investigation overall reported the following: The number of individuals in the TCR sequencing and HLA analysis was acknowledged as relatively small.

RNA was extracted with the RNeasy kit and roughly 0.45 to 1 ug was reverse transcribed using random hexamers. The immunoSEQ multiplex PCR assay, covering 54 Vbeta and 13 Jbeta segments, was used to amplify TCR beta CDR3 regions. PCR amplification bias was corrected using a synthetic template baseline for primer optimization and computational correction. From the authors' description of their analysis: Reads were assigned to V, D and J genes according to IMGT and analyzed in immunoSEQ Analyzer, with only productive sequences retained. To calculate clonality, Shannon entropy was normalized by log2 of the number of productive unique sequences and then subtracted from one. Public and private clones were assessed among the 100 most prevalent clones of each patient and control. Clones were defined as Susac-specific when absent from the healthy and MS cohorts, from approximately 1,100 published viral clones and from other ImmuneACCESS disease sequences. In-frame beta chains were kept once TCRdb had trimmed the public reads at Q25 with fastp and called clones with MiXCR. Every entry covers one CDR3 protein and lists the most common genes and DNA from its rows. The V and J calls shown here were made by TCRdb, not taken from the authors' results. Within this sample are 150,000 to 200,000 distinct CDR3 sequences, with around 95% of them counted one time only. The top ten clonotypes cover 0.093% of the sample.

The clonotype originates from a human donor with multiple sclerosis. The sample taken for sequencing was CD4+ T cells from PBMCs. The V and J genes are TRBV20-1 and TRBJ2-3, and TRBD2 matches 11 of the central bases. The bases read TGCAGTGCCCTTTATCTAGCGGGGGGTCCGGATACGCAGTATTTT. This is translated as CSALYLAGGPDTQYF.